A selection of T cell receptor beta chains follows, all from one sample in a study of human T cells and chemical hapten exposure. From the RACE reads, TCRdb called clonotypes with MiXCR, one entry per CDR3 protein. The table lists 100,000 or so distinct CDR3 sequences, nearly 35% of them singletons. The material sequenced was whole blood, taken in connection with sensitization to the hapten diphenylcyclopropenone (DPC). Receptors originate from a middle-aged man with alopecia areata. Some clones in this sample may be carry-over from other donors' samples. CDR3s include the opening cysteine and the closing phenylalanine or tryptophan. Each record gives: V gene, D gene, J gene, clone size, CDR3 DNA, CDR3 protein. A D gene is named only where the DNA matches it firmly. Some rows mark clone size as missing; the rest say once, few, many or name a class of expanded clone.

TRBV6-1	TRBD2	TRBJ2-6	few	TGTGCCAGCAGTGAACATAGCGGGGAGAGCTCTGGGGCCAACGTCCTGACTTTC	CASSEHSGESSGANVLTF
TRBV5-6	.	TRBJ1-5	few	TGTGCCAGCAGCCGGATAGACGACAGCCTAAATCAGCCCCAGCATTTT	CASSRIDDSLNQPQHF
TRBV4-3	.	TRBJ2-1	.	TGCGCCAGCAGCCAGGAGATTAGTTACAATGAGCAGTTCTTC	CASSQEISYNEQFF
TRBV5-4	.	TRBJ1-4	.	TGTGCCAGCAGCTTCGGCGGGATGGACGAAAAACTGTTTTTT	CASSFGGMDEKLFF
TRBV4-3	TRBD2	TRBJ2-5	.	TGCGCCAGCAGCCAAGATCTGGGAGGCGGGACTACCCTTGAGACCCAGTACTTC	CASSQDLGGGTTLETQYF
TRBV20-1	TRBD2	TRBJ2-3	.	TGCAGTGCTAGCGACAGGACTAGCGGGAGGGCCTTTGGCACAGATACGCAGTATTTT	CSASDRTSGRAFGTDTQYF
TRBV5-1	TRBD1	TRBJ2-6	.	TGCGCCAGCAGCTTACAAACCGGGACAGGGTTCTCTGGGGCCAACGTCCTGACTTTC	CASSLQTGTGFSGANVLTF
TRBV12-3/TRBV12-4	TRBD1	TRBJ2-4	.	TGTGCCAGCAGTCCACGGACAGGATCAGCCAAAAACATTCAGTACTTC	CASSPRTGSAKNIQYF
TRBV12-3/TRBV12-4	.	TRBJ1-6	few	TGTGCCAGCAGTTCCGGACGGGAGAATTCACCCCTCCACTTT	CASSSGRENSPLHF
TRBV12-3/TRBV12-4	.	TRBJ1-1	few	TGTGCCAGCAGTTTACTCCCCGGGAACACTGAAGCTTTCTTT	CASSLLPGNTEAFF
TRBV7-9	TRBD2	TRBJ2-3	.	TGTGCCAGCAGCTCCGGCCAACCGGGGACTAGCGGAGGGACGCAGTATTTT	CASSSGQPGTSGGTQYF
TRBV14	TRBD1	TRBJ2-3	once	TGTGCCAGCAGCCGACAGGGGGCAGGTAGTACAGATACGCAGTATTTT	CASSRQGAGSTDTQYF
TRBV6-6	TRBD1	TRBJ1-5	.	TGTGCCAGCAGTTACCGGGACAGGGTGGGCAATCAGCCCCAGCATTTT	CASSYRDRVGNQPQHF
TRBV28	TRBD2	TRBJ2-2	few	TGTGCCAGCAGTCGGGGGGGAACCGGGGAGCTGTTTTTT	CASSRGGTGELFF
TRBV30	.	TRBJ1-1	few	TGTGCCACCAAACGGCAGGCGAACACTGAAGCTTTCTTT	CATKRQANTEAFF
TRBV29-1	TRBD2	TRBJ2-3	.	TGCAGCGTAGCGGGAGTCAGGGTGAGCACAGATACGCAGTATTTT	CSVAGVRVSTDTQYF
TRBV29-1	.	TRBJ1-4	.	TGCAGCGTTGATAAGGGGGGCGAAAAACTGTTTTTT	CSVDKGGEKLFF
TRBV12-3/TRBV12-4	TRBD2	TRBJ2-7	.	TGTGCCAGCAGTTTAACCGGGCGGGGGGAGGAGCAGTACTTC	CASSLTGRGEEQYF
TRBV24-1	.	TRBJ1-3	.	TGTGCCACGGGGGACAATCTCGGAAACACCATATATTTT	CATGDNLGNTIYF
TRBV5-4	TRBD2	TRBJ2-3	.	TGTGCCAGCAGCTTGCGGCTAGCGGGAGGCGGCACAGATACGCAGTATTTT	CASSLRLAGGGTDTQYF
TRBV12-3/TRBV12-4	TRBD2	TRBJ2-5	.	TGTGCCAGCAGTTTACCTAGCGGGAGAAAGACCCAGTACTTC	CASSLPSGRKTQYF
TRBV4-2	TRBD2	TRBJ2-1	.	TGTGCCAGCAGCCAAGATAGAACTAGCGGGAGCAATGAGCAGTTCTTC	CASSQDRTSGSNEQFF
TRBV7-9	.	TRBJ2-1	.	TGTGCCAGCAGCCCTAGACTAACAAAGGACTACAATGAGCAGTTCTTC	CASSPRLTKDYNEQFF
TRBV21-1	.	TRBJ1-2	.	TGTGCCAGCAGCCCGCATTGGAGGGCCGTTGGGTATGGCTACACCTTC	CASSPHWRAVGYGYTF
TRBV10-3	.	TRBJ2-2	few	TGTGCCATCAGTGAGTCGATGGAAGCCGGGGAGCTGTTTTTT	CAISESMEAGELFF
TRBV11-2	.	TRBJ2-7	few	TGTGCCAGCAGCTTAGTCAGGGGGGGGGAGCAGTACTTC	CASSLVRGGEQYF
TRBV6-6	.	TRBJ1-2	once	TGTGCCAGCAGTCCTTCTTGGGGGCGCGACTATGGCTACACCTTC	CASSPSWGRDYGYTF
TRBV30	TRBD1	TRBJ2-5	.	TGTGCCTGCCCAACCCGGACAGGGCTGCAAGAGACCCAGTACTTC	CACPTRTGLQETQYF
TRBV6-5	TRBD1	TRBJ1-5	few	TGTGCCAGCAGTTACTCGGGACAGCCCGACTGGCCCCAGCATTTT	CASSYSGQPDWPQHF
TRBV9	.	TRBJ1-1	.	TGTGCCAGCAGCCAATGGGGAGACCGGAACACTGAAGCTTTCTTT	CASSQWGDRNTEAFF
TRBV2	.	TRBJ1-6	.	TGTGCCAGCAGTGAACAGGACGGATCACCCCTCCACTTT	CASSEQDGSPLHF
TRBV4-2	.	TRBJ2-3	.	TGTGCCAGCAGCCAAGACGAAGGAGGGACAGATACGCAGTATTTT	CASSQDEGGTDTQYF
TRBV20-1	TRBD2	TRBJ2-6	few	TGCAGTGCTAGCAGCGGGGCCTCTGGGGCCAACGTCCTGACTTTC	CSASSGASGANVLTF
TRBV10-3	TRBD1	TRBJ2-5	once	TGTGCCATCAGGGGACAGAGACAAGAGACCCAGTACTTC	CAIRGQRQETQYF
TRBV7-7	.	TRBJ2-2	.	TGTGCTAGCAGCCCCGACTATAACACCGGGGAGCTGTTTTTT	CASSPDYNTGELFF
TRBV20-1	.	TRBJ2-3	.	TGCAGTGCTAAGACAGTGTCAGATACGCAGTATTTT	CSAKTVSDTQYF
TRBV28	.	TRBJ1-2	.	TGTGCCAGCAGTTTATTTGGCCTGGTGGGGAGGTCCTGGGTGCGGGGCTACACCTTC	CASSLFGLVGRSWVRGYTF
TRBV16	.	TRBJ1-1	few	TGTGCCAGCAGCCAATCTAGAGGGAACACTGAAGCTTTCTTT	CASSQSRGNTEAFF
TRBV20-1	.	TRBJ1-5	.	TGCAGTGCTAGAATCAAGGGTCCCAATCAGCCCCAGCATTTT	CSARIKGPNQPQHF
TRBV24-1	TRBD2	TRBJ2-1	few	TGTGCCACCAGTGATTTGCAGGCTAGCGGGAGTTGGGATGAGCAGTTCTTC	CATSDLQASGSWDEQFF
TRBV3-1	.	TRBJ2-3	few	TGTGCCAGCAGCTTAGGCCCGGGGCGGTTTCACGGTACTAGCACAGATACGCAGTATTTT	CASSLGPGRFHGTSTDTQYF
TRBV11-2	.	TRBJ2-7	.	TGTGCCAGCAGCCCCTTGGGGCCCGGCGAGCAGTACTTC	CASSPLGPGEQYF
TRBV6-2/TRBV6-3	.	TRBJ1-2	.	TGTGCCAGCAGTCCGGCTCCAGGACGAGCTAACTATGGCTACACCTTC	CASSPAPGRANYGYTF
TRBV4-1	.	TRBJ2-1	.	TGCGCCAGCAGCCAAGAAGGGACGGTGAATGAGCAGTTCTTC	CASSQEGTVNEQFF
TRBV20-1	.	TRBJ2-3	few	TGCAGTGCTAGAAACCCTTTTGATGGGGCGGACACAGATACGCAGTATTTT	CSARNPFDGADTDTQYF
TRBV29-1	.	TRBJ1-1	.	TGCAGCGTTGATTTGGGCAGGGGAGCCACTGAAGCTTTCTTT	CSVDLGRGATEAFF
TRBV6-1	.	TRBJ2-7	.	TGTGCCAGCAGTGAAGCCGCAGGGGCAGGTCTCGAGCAGTACTTC	CASSEAAGAGLEQYF
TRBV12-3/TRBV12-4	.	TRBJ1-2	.	TGTGCCAGCAGTTCACACCTGGACGTGGAGTACACCTTC	CASSSHLDVEYTF
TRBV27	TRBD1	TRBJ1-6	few	TGTGCCAGCAGTTCAGGACAGGGGGTTAGTTCACCCCTCCACTTT	CASSSGQGVSSPLHF
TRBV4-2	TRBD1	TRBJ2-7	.	TGTGCCAGCAGCCAAGATGGGGCAGGGACAGCCTACGAGCAGTACTTC	CASSQDGAGTAYEQYF
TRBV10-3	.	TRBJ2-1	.	TGTGCCATCAAGCCTAGCGTTTACAATGAGCAGTTCTTC	CAIKPSVYNEQFF
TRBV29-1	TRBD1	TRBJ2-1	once	TGCAGCGTTGAAGGGACAGGCGACGAGCAGTTCTTC	CSVEGTGDEQFF
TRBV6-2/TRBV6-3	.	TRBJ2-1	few	TGTGCCAGCAGTTCCCCTAGGGCAGCGGCCGCGAGGAATGAGCAGTTCTTC	CASSSPRAAAARNEQFF
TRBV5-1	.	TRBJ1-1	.	TGCGCCAGCAGCTTGGCCGGTTCGGGTGCTGCGACCACTGAAGCTTTCTTT	CASSLAGSGAATTEAFF
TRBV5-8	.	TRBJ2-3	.	TGTGCCAGCAGTCGACGTGAGGGGCTGAGCACAGATACGCAGTATTTT	CASSRREGLSTDTQYF
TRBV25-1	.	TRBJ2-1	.	TGTGCCAACGTGGGTGCTGTGGCCTACAATGAGCAGTTCTTC	CANVGAVAYNEQFF
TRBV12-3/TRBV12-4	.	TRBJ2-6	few	TGTGCCAGCAGTCCCCAACAGGGTTTCTCTGGGGCCAACGTCCTGACTTTC	CASSPQQGFSGANVLTF
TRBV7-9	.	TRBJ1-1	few	TGTGCCAGCAGCCCCAGGACCCAAAACACTGAAGCTTTCTTT	CASSPRTQNTEAFF